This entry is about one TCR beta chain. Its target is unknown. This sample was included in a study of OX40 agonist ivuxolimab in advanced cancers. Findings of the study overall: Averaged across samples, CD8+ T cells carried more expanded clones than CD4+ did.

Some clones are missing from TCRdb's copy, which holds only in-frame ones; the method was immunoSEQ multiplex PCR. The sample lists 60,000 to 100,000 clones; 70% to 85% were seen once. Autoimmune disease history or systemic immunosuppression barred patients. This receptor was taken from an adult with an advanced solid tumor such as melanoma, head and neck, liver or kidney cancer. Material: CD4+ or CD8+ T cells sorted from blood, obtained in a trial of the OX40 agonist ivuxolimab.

The CDR3 sequence is CASSLQGGANVLTF. In DNA form, the CDR3 reads TGTGCCAGTAGTCTCCAGGGGGGGGCCAACGTCCTGACTTTC. The chain uses TRBV19 and TRBJ2-6, with D possibly matching TRBD1 (6 bases). Germline CDR1 LNHDA, CDR2 SQIVND (reference sequence). V was clipped by 5 bases and J by 4 bases, with 9 bases between them. The CDR3 is made up of 14 amino acids.